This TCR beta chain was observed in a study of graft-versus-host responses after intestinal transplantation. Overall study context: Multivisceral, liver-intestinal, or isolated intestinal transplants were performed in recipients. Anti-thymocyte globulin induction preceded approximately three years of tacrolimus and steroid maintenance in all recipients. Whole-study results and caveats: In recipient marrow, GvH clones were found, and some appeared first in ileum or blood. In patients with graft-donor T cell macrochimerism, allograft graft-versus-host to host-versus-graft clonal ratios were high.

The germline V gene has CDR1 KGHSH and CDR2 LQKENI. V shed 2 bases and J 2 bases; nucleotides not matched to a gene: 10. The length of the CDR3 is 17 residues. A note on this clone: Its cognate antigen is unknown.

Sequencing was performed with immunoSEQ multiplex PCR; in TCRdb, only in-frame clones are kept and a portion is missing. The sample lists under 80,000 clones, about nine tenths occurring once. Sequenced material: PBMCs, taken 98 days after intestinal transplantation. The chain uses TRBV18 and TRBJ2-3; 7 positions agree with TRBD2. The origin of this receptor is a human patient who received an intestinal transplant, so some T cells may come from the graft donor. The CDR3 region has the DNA TGTGCCAGCTCACCAGGGGCGGCGGGGGAGCACACAGATACGCAGTATTTT. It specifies CASSPGAAGEHTDTQYF.